This T cell receptor beta chain was obtained from a study of T-cell reconstitution after alpha-beta-depleted transplantation in children. CDR3 length: 17 residues. CDR1 is LGHNA and CDR2 is YNFKEQ in the germline V gene. The ends were cut back, 0 bases at V and 0 bases at J, with 11 bases in the middle. The table lists this clonotype with a few counts. Its target is unknown. Unique molecular identifiers were incorporated into the prepared TCRbeta library. TCRdb re-derived calls from the PCR reads in MiXCR, one entry per CDR3 protein. Here the sample spans fewer than 750,000 distinct CDR3 sequences, 20% to 30% being singletons. Overall study findings and caveats: Recipient T cells and thymic progenitors that survived were the source of the high TCRbeta diversity seen at day 60 in some patients. Newly generated T cells supplied most T-cell counts and diversity one year post-transplant. Several hundred expanded graft clones reportedly supplied alpha-beta T cells about two months after transplant.

The V gene is TRBV4-2, the J gene TRBJ1-4; D unresolved. The material was PBMCs, obtained before TCRalphabeta/CD19-depleted stem cell transplant. The receptor was derived from a boy less than two years old with Wiskott-Aldrich syndrome, due to receive a stem cell transplant. In nucleotides, the CDR3 is TGTGCCAGCAGCCAAGAGGGCAGGCCCGCAACTAATGAAAAACTGTTTTTT. Translating it yields CASSQEGRPATNEKLFF.